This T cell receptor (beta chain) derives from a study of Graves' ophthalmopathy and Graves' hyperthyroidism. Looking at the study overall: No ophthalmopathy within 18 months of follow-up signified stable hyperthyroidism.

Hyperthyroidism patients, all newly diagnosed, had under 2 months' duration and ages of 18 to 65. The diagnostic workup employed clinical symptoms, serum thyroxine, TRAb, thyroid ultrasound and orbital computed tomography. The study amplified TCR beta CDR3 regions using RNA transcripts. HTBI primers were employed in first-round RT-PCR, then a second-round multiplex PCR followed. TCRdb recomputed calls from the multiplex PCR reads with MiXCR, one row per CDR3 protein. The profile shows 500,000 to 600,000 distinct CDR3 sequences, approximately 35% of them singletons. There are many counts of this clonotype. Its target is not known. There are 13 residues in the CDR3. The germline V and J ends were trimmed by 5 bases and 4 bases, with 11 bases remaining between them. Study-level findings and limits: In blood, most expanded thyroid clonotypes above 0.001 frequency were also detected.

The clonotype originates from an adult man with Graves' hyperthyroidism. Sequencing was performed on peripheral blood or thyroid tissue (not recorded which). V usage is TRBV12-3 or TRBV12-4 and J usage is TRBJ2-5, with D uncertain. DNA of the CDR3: TGTGCCAGCAGTCCCCAACAAGGAGAGACCCAGTACTTC. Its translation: CASSPQQGETQYF.